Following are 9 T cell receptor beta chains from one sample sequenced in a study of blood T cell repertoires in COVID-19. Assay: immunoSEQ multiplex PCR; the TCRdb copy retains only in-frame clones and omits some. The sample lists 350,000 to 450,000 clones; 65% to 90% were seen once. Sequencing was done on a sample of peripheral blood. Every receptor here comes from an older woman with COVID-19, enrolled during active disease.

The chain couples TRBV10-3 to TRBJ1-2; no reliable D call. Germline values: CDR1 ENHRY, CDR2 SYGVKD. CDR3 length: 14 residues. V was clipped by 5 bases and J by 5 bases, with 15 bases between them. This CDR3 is CAISPGNLAYGYTF. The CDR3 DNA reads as TGTGCCATCAGTCCCGGGAACCTGGCTTATGGCTACACCTTC.

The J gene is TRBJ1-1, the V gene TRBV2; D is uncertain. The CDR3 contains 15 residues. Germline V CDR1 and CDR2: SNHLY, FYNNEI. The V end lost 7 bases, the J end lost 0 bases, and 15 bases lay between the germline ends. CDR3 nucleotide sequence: TGTGCCAGCAAGCCCTTAGCCGGATTGAACACTGAAGCTTTCTTT. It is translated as CASKPLAGLNTEAFF.

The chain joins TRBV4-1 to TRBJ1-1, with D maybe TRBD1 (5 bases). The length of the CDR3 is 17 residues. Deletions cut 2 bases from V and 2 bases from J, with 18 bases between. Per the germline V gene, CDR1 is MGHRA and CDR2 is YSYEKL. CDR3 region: CASSQPHGGDLNTEAFF. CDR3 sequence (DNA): TGCGCCAGCAGCCAACCCCACGGGGGAGACCTAAACACTGAAGCTTTCTTT.

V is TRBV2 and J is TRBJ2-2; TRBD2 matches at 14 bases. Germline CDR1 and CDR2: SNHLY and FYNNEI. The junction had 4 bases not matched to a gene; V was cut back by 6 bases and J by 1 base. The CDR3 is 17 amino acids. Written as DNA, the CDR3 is TGTGCCAGCAGCAGGACTAGCGGGGGGCTGAACACCGGGGAGCTGTTTTTT. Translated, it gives CASSRTSGGLNTGELFF.

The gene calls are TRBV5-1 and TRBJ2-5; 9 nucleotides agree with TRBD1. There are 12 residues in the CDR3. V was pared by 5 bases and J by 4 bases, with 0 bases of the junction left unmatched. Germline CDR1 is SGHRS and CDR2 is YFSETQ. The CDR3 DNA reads TGCGCCAGCAGACAGGGGGCAGAGACCCAGTACTTC. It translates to CASRQGAETQYF.

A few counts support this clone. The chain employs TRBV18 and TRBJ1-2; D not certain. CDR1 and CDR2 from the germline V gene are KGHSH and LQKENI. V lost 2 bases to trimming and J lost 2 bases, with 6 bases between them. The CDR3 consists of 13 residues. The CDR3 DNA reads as TGTGCCAGCTCACCAAAACTGAACTATGGCTACACCTTC. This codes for CASSPKLNYGYTF.

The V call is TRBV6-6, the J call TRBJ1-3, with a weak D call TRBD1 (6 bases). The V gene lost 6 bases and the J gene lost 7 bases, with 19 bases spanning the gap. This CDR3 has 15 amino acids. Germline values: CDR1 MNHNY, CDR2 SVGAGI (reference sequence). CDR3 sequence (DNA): TGTGCCAGCAGCTCTGACAGGAGAGAGCGCAACACCATATATTTT. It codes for CASSSDRRERNTIYF.

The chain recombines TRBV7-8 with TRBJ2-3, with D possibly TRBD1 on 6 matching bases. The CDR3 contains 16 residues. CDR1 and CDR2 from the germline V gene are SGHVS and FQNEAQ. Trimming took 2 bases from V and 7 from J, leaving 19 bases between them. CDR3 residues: CASSLWGRTARNTQYF. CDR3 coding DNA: TGTGCCAGCAGCTTATGGGGGCGAACAGCCCGAAATACGCAGTATTTT.

CDR3 region: CASSEFGTGANVLTF. The CDR3 nucleotides read TGTGCCAGCAGTGAGTTCGGGACTGGGGCCAACGTCCTGACTTTC. This chain joins TRBV2 and TRBJ2-6; D may be TRBD2 (5 bases). The V end was cut by 3 bases, the J end by 2 bases, with 8 bases between. There are 15 residues in the CDR3. CDR1 is SNHLY and CDR2 is FYNNEI in the germline V gene.